This TCR beta chain was observed in a study of a mutant IDH1 vaccine in newly diagnosed glioma. V was trimmed by 6 bases and J by 5 bases, leaving 14 bases between them. From germline, CDR1 is MDHEN and CDR2 SYDVKM. This CDR3 spans 14 amino acids. Using immunoSEQ multiplex PCR, the repertoire was profiled, and TCRdb retains in-frame clones only, with some absent. Counted here are approximately 82,000 clones, 75% to 90% occurring once; the ten biggest clones make up around 0.77%. Specified time point: week 23, last vaccination. Topical imiquimod was applied with each vaccine dose, which held 300 ug of mutant IDH1 20-mer peptide. This clone showed up just once. Its antigen is not identified.

Sequenced material: PBMCs, taken from a glioma patient whose treatment included an IDH1 peptide vaccine. This chain joins TRBV28 and TRBJ1-5, with D perhaps matching TRBD1 (6 bases). This clonotype was obtained from a woman in her 50s with glioma. CDR3 sequence (DNA): TGTGCCAGCAGGCCGGGGACATGGGATCAGCCCCAGCATTTT. It encodes CASRPGTWDQPQHF.